This TCR beta chain was documented in a study of T cell responses to AZD1222 COVID-19 vaccine. On this clone itself: Other DNA sequences of this sample code for an identical CDR3.

Germline V lookup: CDR1 MNHEY, CDR2 SMNVEV (reference sequence). V was shortened by 8 bases and J by 3 bases, with 14 bases between the two germline ends. CDR3 length: 13 residues. Produced via immunoSEQ multiplex PCR; TCRdb's table is partial and in-frame only. The sample includes 75,000 to 100,000 clones, 88% of them seen just once. Sample: peripheral blood, taken on day 0 of AZD1222 vaccination. J is TRBJ2-7 and V is TRBV27, with no clear D. The receptor was isolated from an adult in good health. For the CDR3, the DNA is TGTGCCAGCGGAAAGGGTAGCCTCTACGAGCAGTACTTC. Its protein product is CASGKGSLYEQYF.